The 21 T cell receptor beta chains below were found in one sample sequenced in a study of CD8+ T cells in alopecia areata. Sequencing templates came from extracted RNA that was reverse transcribed into cDNA. TCRdb's table, derived via immunoSEQ multiplex PCR, lists solely in-frame clones and lacks some. The table shows 150,000 to 200,000 clones, with approximately 70% occurring only once. The sequencing used CD8+ T cells sorted from blood, collected at week 0. These receptors originate from a human donor with alopecia areata.

This clone was detected only a few times. The V and J genes are TRBV7-9 and TRBJ1-1, with D hard to call. This CDR3 region has 12 residues. Germline V gene sequence: CDR1 SEHNR, CDR2 FQNEAQ (reference sequence). The V end was cut by 9 bases, the J end by 1 base, with 9 bases between. The CDR3 coding sequence is TGTGCCAGTCGCCCTGGGAACACTGAAGCTTTCTTT. Translating gives CASRPGNTEAFF.

This chain links TRBV27 with TRBJ2-7, with TRBD2 as a possible D gene (5 bases). The CDR3 covers 13 residues. Looked up from germline, CDR1 is MNHEY and CDR2 is SMNVEV (reference sequence). V lost 4 bases, J lost 6 bases, and 13 bases lay in between. The CDR3 DNA reads TGTGCCAGCAGTTACGGAGAGGGCTTCGAGCAGTACTTC. The encoded protein is CASSYGEGFEQYF.

For the CDR3, the DNA is TGCAGCGTTGAGAAGACAGGGGGCGAGCAGTACTTC. It encodes CSVEKTGGEQYF. The rearrangement uses TRBV29-1 and TRBJ2-5; TRBD1 aligns across 9 bases. The J call could be wrong; TRBJ2-7 is a better fit for the DNA end. The CDR3 contains 12 residues. In germline, CDR1 is SQVTM, CDR2 ANQGSEA.

The chain couples TRBV5-1 to TRBJ2-3; D is unclear. The length of the CDR3 is 13 residues. Germline CDR1 SGHRS, CDR2 YFSETQ. The ends were cut back, 3 bases at V and 4 bases at J, with 9 bases in the middle. CDR3 in amino acids: CASSWWWADTQYF. The CDR3 coding sequence is TGCGCCAGCAGCTGGTGGTGGGCAGATACGCAGTATTTT.

The V call is TRBV20-1, the J call TRBJ2-1; D uncertain. The CDR3 covers 11 residues. Looked up from germline, CDR1 is DFQATT and CDR2 is SNEGSKA (reference sequence). V lost 5 bases to trimming and J lost 3 bases, with 5 bases between them. Here the CDR3 DNA reads TGCAGTGCTGTTTTCTACAATGAGCAGTTCTTC. Translating it yields CSAVFYNEQFF.

The chain carries TRBV6-5 and TRBJ2-7, with 7 positions matching TRBD2. The germline CDR1 and CDR2 sequences are MNHEY and SVGAGI. This CDR3 region has 14 residues. V dropped 0 bases and J dropped 3; count of bases not matched to a gene: 2. The CDR3 DNA reads as TGTGCCAGCAGTTACTCTCGCGGGGGCTACGAGCAGTACTTC. Translated, it gives CASSYSRGGYEQYF.

V usage is TRBV5-6 and J usage is TRBJ2-2; D is unresolved. The germline V gene encodes CDR1 SGHDT and CDR2 YYEEEE. This CDR3 is built from 13 residues. V was cut by 0 bases and J by 5 bases, with 5 bases left in between. The CDR3 region has the DNA TGTGCCAGCAGCTTGGGGGCAACCGGGGAGCTGTTTTTT. This codes for CASSLGATGELFF.

The chain carries TRBV7-2 and TRBJ1-2, with 7 bases matching TRBD1. Germline V gene lookup returns CDR1 SGHTA and CDR2 FQGNSA. Trimming removed 5 bases from V and 7 bases from J; junction bases left unmatched: 4. The CDR3 loop spans 12 amino acids. The CDR3 spells CASSTDRAGYTF. CDR3 in DNA: TGTGCCAGCAGCACCGACAGGGCTGGCTACACCTTC.

The V call is TRBV7-2, the J call TRBJ2-3; 8 bases agree with TRBD1. The germline CDR1 and CDR2 sequences are SGHTA and FQGNSA. The CDR3 sequence is 16 residues long. J lost 4 bases, V lost 5 bases, and 11 bases had no gene match. CDR3 loop: CASSPSDREISDTQYF. CDR3 nucleotide sequence: TGTGCCAGCAGCCCATCGGACAGGGAGATTTCAGATACGCAGTATTTT.

The V gene is TRBV5-1, the J gene TRBJ2-7, with 10 positions matching TRBD1. V lost 4 bases and J lost 1; bases outside the gene matches: 2. This CDR3 is 14 amino acids long. The V gene's germline CDR1 is SGHRS and CDR2 YFSETQ. CDR3 protein: CASSGGQGSYEQYF. As DNA, the CDR3 is TGCGCCAGCAGCGGGGGACAGGGGTCCTACGAGCAGTACTTC. Supplemented by reference TRBV5-1 and TRBJ2-7, the full variable domain reads KAGVTQTPRYLIKTRGQQVTLSCSPISGHRSVSWYQQTPGQGLQFLFEYFSETQRNKGNFPGRFSGRQFSNSRSEMNVSTLELGDSALYLCASSGGQGSYEQYFGPGTRLTVT.

The chain employs TRBV27 and TRBJ2-4; no definite D call. The CDR3 is 14 residues long. CDR1 is MNHEY and CDR2 is SMNVEV in the germline V gene (reference sequence). V was pared by 2 bases and J by 9 bases, with 14 bases between. CDR3: CASSLGPIGSIQYF. For the CDR3, the DNA is TGTGCCAGCAGTTTAGGGCCCATCGGAAGCATTCAGTACTTC.

This clone was recorded many times. This sample also contains other DNA sequences that code for the same CDR3. The V and J genes are TRBV5-5 and TRBJ1-5; D is undetermined. The CDR3 spans 13 residues. V lost 4 bases, J lost 3 bases, and 8 bases lay in between. CDR1 SGHKS and CDR2 YYEKEE come from the germline V gene (reference sequence). This CDR3 is CASSLGSNQPQHF. The CDR3 coding sequence is TGTGCCAGCAGCCTCGGATCCAATCAGCCCCAGCATTTT.

This chain uses TRBV11-2 with TRBJ1-1, with D possibly matching TRBD1 (5 bases). V lost 3 bases to trimming and J lost 6 bases, with 17 bases between them. The CDR3 contains 15 residues. Germline V CDR1 and CDR2: SGHAT, FQNNGV. The CDR3 region is CASSFIPGGGPEAFF. CDR3 sequence (DNA): TGTGCCAGCAGCTTTATTCCTGGGGGGGGACCTGAAGCTTTCTTT.

The V call is TRBV5-1, the J call TRBJ2-7; D possibly matches TRBD1 or TRBD2 (5 bases each). Trimming took off 5 bases at V and 5 bases at J, with 17 bases between the two ends. The CDR3 consists of 14 residues. In germline, CDR1 is SGHRS, CDR2 YFSETQ. CDR3 in DNA: TGCGCCAGCAGTCGGGACGGTGGAGGCGACGAGCAGTACTTC. Encoded protein: CASSRDGGGDEQYF.

This clone was detected a few times. V gene TRBV23-1 combines with J gene TRBJ2-7; 9 bases match TRBD1. TRBV23-1 is filed as an ORF, its function uncertain. V dropped 3 bases and J dropped 2; count of bases not matched to a gene: 20. The length of the CDR3 is 20 residues. CDR3 sequence reads: CASSQCLPGQGKPYPYEQYF. The DNA for the CDR3 is TGCGCCAGCAGTCAGTGCCTCCCGGGACAGGGTAAACCTTATCCCTACGAGCAGTACTTC.

The chain recombines TRBV6-1 with TRBJ2-5; TRBD2 agrees at 8 bases. CDR3 size: 16 residues. The germline gives CDR1 MNHNS, CDR2 SASEGT. Germline trimming cut 0 bases from V and 5 bases from J; bases unmatched to any gene: 8. The CDR3 sequence is CASSEAGAGVGETQYF. CDR3 nucleotide sequence: TGTGCCAGCAGTGAAGCAGGAGCGGGGGTAGGGGAGACCCAGTACTTC.

The chain joins TRBV27 to TRBJ2-1; no clear D. The germline V gene encodes CDR1 MNHEY and CDR2 SMNVEV (reference sequence). The V end was cut by 4 bases, the J end by 7 bases, with 11 bases between. This CDR3 is built from 13 residues. CDR3 sequence: CASSYVLDNEQFF. The CDR3 nucleotides are TGTGCCAGCAGTTATGTGCTGGATAATGAGCAGTTCTTC.

CDR3 bases: TGTGCCAGCAGACTTTCCCCATGGGGGGACATAGGCGAGCAGTACTTC. Translating gives CASRLSPWGDIGEQYF. The chain employs TRBV27 and TRBJ2-7; D is possibly TRBD1 or TRBD2 (6 bases each). The CDR3 is 16 amino acids. CDR1 and CDR2 (germline): MNHEY, SMNVEV (reference sequence). Trimming took 6 bases from V and 6 from J, leaving 24 bases between them.

V is TRBV7-9 and J is TRBJ2-6, with D perhaps matching TRBD1 (7 bases). Trimming took 5 bases from V and 0 from J, leaving 17 bases between them. Looked up from germline, CDR1 is SEHNR and CDR2 is FQNEAQ (reference sequence). The CDR3 totals 18 residues. The CDR3: CASSGGGQTHSGANVLTF. CDR3 DNA sequence: TGTGCCAGCAGCGGAGGGGGACAGACTCACTCTGGGGCCAACGTCCTGACTTTC.

This chain connects TRBV7-6 to TRBJ2-2; 9 nucleotides agree with TRBD2. Germline V gene sequence: CDR1 SGHVS, CDR2 FNYEAQ. This CDR3 comprises 15 residues. With 8 bases clipped from V and 9 bases from J, the junction kept 13 bases outside the gene matches. CDR3 nucleotides: TGTGCCAGCCGGCATTCAGCGGGGGGAGTCCGGGAGCTGTTTTTT. Translation gives CASRHSAGGVRELFF. Complete variable domain (other parts from reference TRBV7-6 and TRBJ2-2): GAGVSQSPRYKVTKRGQDVALRCDPISGHVSLYWYRQALGQGPEFLTYFNYEAQQDKSGLPNDRFSAERPEGSISTLTIQRTEQRDSAMYRCASRHSAGGVRELFFGEGSRLTVL.

The V gene is TRBV10-3, the J gene TRBJ2-3; no reliable D call. Trimming removed 10 bases from V and 4 bases from J, with 12 bases in between. This CDR3 is 12 amino acids long. Germline CDR1 ENHRY, CDR2 SYGVKD. CDR3 in DNA: TGTGCCACCCTAGACCCACCAGATACGCAGTATTTT. Residues: CATLDPPDTQYF.